This paragraph reports one T cell receptor beta chain. Measured with immunoSEQ multiplex PCR; TCRdb has only the in-frame clones, and not every one. In the table there are some 100,000 clones, 92% of which are singletons. This specimen belongs to a study of siplizumab effects on memory and regulatory T cells. Germline V gene sequence: CDR1 DFQATT, CDR2 SNEGSKA (reference sequence). V was clipped by 3 bases and J by 4 bases, with 4 bases between them. The CDR3 has 11 residues. The sequenced sample consisted of Tregs sorted from blood. The sequence derives from a human donor in good health. This rearrangement joins TRBV20-1 to TRBJ2-1, with no clear D. The CDR3 is CSARAYNEQFF. For the CDR3, the DNA is TGCAGTGCTAGGGCATACAATGAGCAGTTCTTC.